The rows below give T cell receptor beta chains drawn from one sample of a study of identical twins. TCRdb ran MiXCR on the 5' RACE reads and lists one entry per CDR3 protein. The sample contains about 700,000 distinct CDR3 sequences, over 5% of which appear only once. Material for sequencing was naive T cells sorted from blood. The receptors come from a man in his late teens or twenties in good health. CDR3s include the opening cysteine and the closing phenylalanine or tryptophan. The D gene is left open where the match is weak. The listing skips clone size in some rows; elsewhere it reads once, few, many or a size class.

v_gene: TRBV12-3/TRBV12-4
d_gene: NA
abundance: NA
j_gene: TRBJ2-1
CDR3aa: CASSLARTSSYNEQFF
CDR3nt: TGTGCCAGCAGTTTAGCCCGGACGAGCTCCTACAATGAGCAGTTCTTC

v_gene: TRBV5-1
d_gene: TRBD2
abundance: NA
j_gene: TRBJ2-3
CDR3aa: CASSTPSGITDTQYF
CDR3nt: TGCGCCAGCAGCACCCCTAGCGGGATCACAGATACGCAGTATTTT

v_gene: TRBV28
d_gene: TRBD1
abundance: many
j_gene: TRBJ2-7
CDR3aa: CASSGRTGDYEQYF
CDR3nt: TGTGCCAGCAGTGGCAGGACAGGGGACTACGAGCAGTACTTC

v_gene: TRBV5-5
d_gene: NA
abundance: many
j_gene: TRBJ1-5
CDR3aa: CASSNFGGNQPQHF
CDR3nt: TGTGCCAGCAGCAACTTCGGGGGCAATCAGCCCCAGCATTTT

v_gene: TRBV4-3
d_gene: NA
abundance: NA
j_gene: TRBJ1-1
CDR3aa: CASSQDQNMNTEAFF
CDR3nt: TGCGCCAGCAGCCAAGATCAGAATATGAACACTGAAGCTTTCTTT

v_gene: TRBV10-3
d_gene: NA
abundance: few
j_gene: TRBJ1-5
CDR3aa: CAIGTSQGDSPQHF
CDR3nt: TGTGCCATCGGAACCTCACAGGGTGATTCGCCCCAGCATTTT

v_gene: TRBV5-5
d_gene: NA
abundance: many
j_gene: TRBJ1-1
CDR3aa: CASSPLRGRNTEAFF
CDR3nt: TGTGCCAGCAGCCCACTAAGGGGGAGGAACACTGAAGCTTTCTTT

v_gene: TRBV29-1
d_gene: NA
abundance: few
j_gene: TRBJ1-1
CDR3aa: CSVESPRDNEAFF
CDR3nt: TGCAGCGTTGAATCACCCCGGGACAATGAAGCTTTCTTT

v_gene: TRBV5-1
d_gene: NA
abundance: many
j_gene: TRBJ2-1
CDR3aa: CASSWGTGGRDWNHNEQFF
CDR3nt: TGCGCCAGCAGCTGGGGGACCGGGGGAAGAGACTGGAACCACAATGAGCAGTTCTTC

v_gene: TRBV5-1
d_gene: TRBD1
abundance: NA
j_gene: TRBJ2-5
CDR3aa: CASSLAVDRATGETQYF
CDR3nt: TGCGCCAGCAGCTTGGCTGTGGACAGGGCCACGGGGGAGACCCAGTACTTC

v_gene: TRBV12-3/TRBV12-4
d_gene: NA
abundance: few
j_gene: TRBJ2-3
CDR3aa: CATNTQRPTDTQYF
CDR3nt: TGTGCCACCAACACCCAGAGGCCCACAGATACGCAGTATTTT

v_gene: TRBV7-3
d_gene: TRBD2
abundance: many
j_gene: TRBJ2-7
CDR3aa: CASSPGPAGLYEQYF
CDR3nt: TGTGCCAGCAGCCCTGGTCCAGCGGGGTTATACGAGCAGTACTTC

v_gene: TRBV20-1
d_gene: NA
abundance: many
j_gene: TRBJ2-2
CDR3aa: CSASGTQNTGELFF
CDR3nt: TGCAGTGCGTCCGGGACCCAGAACACCGGGGAGCTGTTTTTT

v_gene: TRBV4-3
d_gene: NA
abundance: many
j_gene: TRBJ1-1
CDR3aa: CASSLGPVATEAFF
CDR3nt: TGCGCCAGCAGCCTCGGACCCGTGGCCACTGAAGCTTTCTTT

v_gene: TRBV20-1
d_gene: NA
abundance: few
j_gene: TRBJ1-2
CDR3aa: CSASPGGLVGYTF
CDR3nt: TGCAGTGCTAGCCCGGGCGGGTTGGTTGGCTACACCTTC

v_gene: TRBV27
d_gene: TRBD2
abundance: NA
j_gene: TRBJ2-7
CDR3aa: CASRGLADPYEQYF
CDR3nt: TGTGCCAGCAGGGGACTAGCGGATCCCTACGAGCAGTACTTC

v_gene: TRBV20-1
d_gene: TRBD1
abundance: NA
j_gene: TRBJ2-2
CDR3aa: CSARPGQGINTGELFF
CDR3nt: TGCAGTGCTAGACCCGGACAGGGGATAAACACCGGGGAGCTGTTTTTT

v_gene: TRBV7-3
d_gene: TRBD1
abundance: NA
j_gene: TRBJ2-1
CDR3aa: CASSPGTGGHNEQFF
CDR3nt: TGTGCCAGCAGCCCCGGGACAGGGGGCCACAATGAGCAGTTCTTC

v_gene: TRBV20-1
d_gene: TRBD1
abundance: few
j_gene: TRBJ2-7
CDR3aa: CSAKSGQGSPYEQYF
CDR3nt: TGCAGTGCTAAATCCGGACAGGGCTCGCCCTACGAGCAGTACTTC

v_gene: TRBV3-1
d_gene: TRBD2
abundance: few
j_gene: TRBJ2-5
CDR3aa: CASSQFGTSGPKETQYF
CDR3nt: TGTGCCAGCAGCCAATTCGGGACTAGCGGCCCAAAGGAGACCCAGTACTTC

v_gene: TRBV24-1
d_gene: NA
abundance: NA
j_gene: TRBJ2-1
CDR3aa: CATSESLGHYNEQFF
CDR3nt: TGTGCCACCAGTGAGAGTTTGGGACATTACAATGAGCAGTTCTTC

v_gene: TRBV20-1
d_gene: NA
abundance: NA
j_gene: TRBJ2-3
CDR3aa: CSARDMRLTDTQYF
CDR3nt: TGCAGTGCTAGAGATATGCGGCTCACAGATACGCAGTATTTT

v_gene: TRBV2
d_gene: NA
abundance: many
j_gene: TRBJ2-1
CDR3aa: CASNEARVNEQFF
CDR3nt: TGTGCCAGCAATGAGGCGAGAGTTAATGAGCAGTTCTTC

v_gene: TRBV28
d_gene: TRBD2
abundance: NA
j_gene: TRBJ2-1
CDR3aa: CASSLVSGIRSEQFF
CDR3nt: TGTGCCAGCAGTTTGGTTAGCGGGATAAGATCTGAGCAGTTCTTC

v_gene: TRBV12-5
d_gene: TRBD2
abundance: few
j_gene: TRBJ2-1
CDR3aa: CASGLVQSTSGNIQAYNEQFF
CDR3nt: TGTGCTAGTGGTTTGGTTCAGTCTACTAGCGGGAATATTCAGGCCTACAATGAGCAGTTCTTC

v_gene: TRBV6-1
d_gene: NA
abundance: NA
j_gene: TRBJ2-6
CDR3aa: CASSLSRLAGANVLTF
CDR3nt: TGTGCCAGCAGCCTTTCCCGGTTGGCTGGGGCCAACGTCCTGACTTTC

v_gene: TRBV5-1
d_gene: NA
abundance: many
j_gene: TRBJ2-1
CDR3aa: CASSFSRVSYNEQFF
CDR3nt: TGCGCCAGCAGCTTTAGTCGGGTCTCCTACAATGAGCAGTTCTTC

v_gene: TRBV12-3/TRBV12-4
d_gene: TRBD2
abundance: NA
j_gene: TRBJ2-5
CDR3aa: CAASKSGGRETQYF
CDR3nt: TGTGCCGCTTCGAAGTCGGGAGGGAGGGAGACCCAGTACTTC

v_gene: TRBV20-1
d_gene: NA
abundance: many
j_gene: TRBJ2-7
CDR3aa: CSAKLDFIEQYF
CDR3nt: TGCAGTGCTAAATTGGACTTCATAGAGCAGTACTTC

v_gene: TRBV12-3/TRBV12-4
d_gene: NA
abundance: NA
j_gene: TRBJ2-2
CDR3aa: CASSLVQGGGELFF
CDR3nt: TGTGCCAGCAGTTTAGTCCAGGGAGGCGGGGAGCTGTTTTTT

v_gene: TRBV11-2
d_gene: NA
abundance: few
j_gene: TRBJ2-2
CDR3aa: CASSFAGPRTGELFF
CDR3nt: TGTGCCAGCAGCTTCGCAGGGCCGCGCACCGGGGAGCTGTTTTTT

v_gene: TRBV20-1
d_gene: TRBD2
abundance: NA
j_gene: TRBJ2-7
CDR3aa: CSATPGTSGPYEQYF
CDR3nt: TGCAGTGCTACCCCCGGGACTAGCGGTCCCTACGAGCAGTACTTC

v_gene: TRBV9
d_gene: NA
abundance: many
j_gene: TRBJ2-1
CDR3aa: CASSVASPLYNEQFF
CDR3nt: TGTGCCAGCAGCGTAGCTTCACCACTATACAATGAGCAGTTCTTC

v_gene: TRBV3-1
d_gene: NA
abundance: few
j_gene: TRBJ2-3
CDR3aa: CASSQAFTRGYTDTQYF
CDR3nt: TGTGCCAGCAGCCAAGCTTTTACCCGCGGATACACAGATACGCAGTATTTT

v_gene: TRBV4-3
d_gene: TRBD2
abundance: many
j_gene: TRBJ2-1
CDR3aa: CASSLSPASGSVEQFF
CDR3nt: TGCGCCAGCAGCCTCTCTCCGGCTAGCGGGAGTGTTGAGCAGTTCTTC

v_gene: TRBV11-2
d_gene: NA
abundance: NA
j_gene: TRBJ1-1
CDR3aa: CASSLGAAVPVREAFF
CDR3nt: TGTGCCAGCAGCTTAGGGGCGGCGGTACCAGTACGTGAAGCTTTCTTT

v_gene: TRBV4-2
d_gene: NA
abundance: many
j_gene: TRBJ1-1
CDR3aa: CASSQAVNTEAFF
CDR3nt: TGTGCCAGCAGCCAAGCGGTGAACACTGAAGCTTTCTTT

v_gene: TRBV6-5
d_gene: NA
abundance: many
j_gene: TRBJ2-2
CDR3aa: CASSYSNRARTGELFF
CDR3nt: TGTGCCAGCAGTTACTCGAACAGGGCTCGCACCGGGGAGCTGTTTTTT

v_gene: TRBV20-1
d_gene: NA
abundance: many
j_gene: TRBJ2-3
CDR3aa: CSAKNYSDTQYF
CDR3nt: TGCAGTGCTAAAAACTACTCTGATACGCAGTATTTT

v_gene: TRBV7-9
d_gene: NA
abundance: few
j_gene: TRBJ1-3
CDR3aa: CASSPNPGTTGNTIYF
CDR3nt: TGTGCCAGCAGCCCTAACCCGGGGACAACTGGAAACACCATATATTTT

v_gene: TRBV29-1
d_gene: TRBD2
abundance: many
j_gene: TRBJ2-5
CDR3aa: CSVEGVVLLAGGINQETQYF
CDR3nt: TGCAGCGTTGAAGGGGTTGTTCTACTAGCGGGAGGAATAAATCAAGAGACCCAGTACTTC

v_gene: TRBV9
d_gene: TRBD2
abundance: many
j_gene: TRBJ2-1
CDR3aa: CASSVGTSNEQFF
CDR3nt: TGTGCCAGCAGCGTAGGGACTAGCAATGAGCAGTTCTTC

v_gene: TRBV5-1
d_gene: NA
abundance: few
j_gene: TRBJ2-7
CDR3aa: CASRLLAHYEQYF
CDR3nt: TGCGCCAGCAGATTACTAGCACACTACGAGCAGTACTTC